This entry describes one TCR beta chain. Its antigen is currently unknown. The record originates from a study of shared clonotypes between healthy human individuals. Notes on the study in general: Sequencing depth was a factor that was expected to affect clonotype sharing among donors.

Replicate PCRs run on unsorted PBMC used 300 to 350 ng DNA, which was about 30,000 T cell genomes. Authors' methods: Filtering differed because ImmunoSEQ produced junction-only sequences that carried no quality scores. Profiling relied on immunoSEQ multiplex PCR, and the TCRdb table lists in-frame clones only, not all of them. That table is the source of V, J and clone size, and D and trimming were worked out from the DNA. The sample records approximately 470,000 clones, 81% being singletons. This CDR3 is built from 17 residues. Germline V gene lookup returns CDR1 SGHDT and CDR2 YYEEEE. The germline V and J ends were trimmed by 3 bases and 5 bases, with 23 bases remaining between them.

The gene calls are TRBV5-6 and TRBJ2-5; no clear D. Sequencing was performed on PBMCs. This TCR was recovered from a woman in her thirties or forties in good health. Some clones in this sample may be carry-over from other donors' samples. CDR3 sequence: CASSSTPVIGLAETQYF. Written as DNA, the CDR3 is TGTGCCAGCAGCTCCACGCCCGTAATCGGGTTGGCGGAGACCCAGTACTTC.